What follows is one T cell receptor beta chain and its context. In Cohort 3, a recovered donor had either two negative PCRs, clearance, or symptom resolution. In the original workflow: Reference gene primer amplification gave estimated nucleated cell counts. Sequencing used immunoSEQ multiplex PCR; TCRdb keeps in-frame clones, though not all of them. V, J and clone size are taken as reported in that table, and D and trimming were inferred from the DNA itself. The data contain about 160,000 clones, about four fifths of them singletons. This sample is drawn from a study of blood T cell repertoires in COVID-19. Study-wide context: The cDNA or gDNA used as material had been derived from T cells, B-cell-depleted T cells, or PBMCs.

The CDR3 covers 15 residues. The ends were cut back, 3 bases at V and 4 bases at J, with 13 bases in the middle. Germline V gene lookup returns CDR1 SGHDN and CDR2 FVKESK. Sequences were obtained from PBMCs or T cells enriched from blood (not recorded which). The receptor was derived from a woman aged 55-75 years who had recovered from COVID-19. The chain is built from TRBV14 and TRBJ1-5; unclear D gene. CDR3: CASSQGGFSNQPQHF. The CDR3 DNA is TGTGCCAGCAGCCAGGGAGGGTTTAGTAATCAGCCCCAGCATTTT.